The 27 T cell receptor beta chains given below trace back to one sample, sequenced in a study of blood T cell repertoires in COVID-19. Sequenced by immunoSEQ multiplex PCR; TCRdb stores in-frame clones only, minus some. Among 20,000 to 30,000 clones listed, about 90% were seen once. The sequencing input was peripheral blood. The receptors shown here come from a man aged 65-85 years with acute or convalescent COVID-19.

This sequence joins TRBV6-5 and TRBJ1-4; no reliable D call. Germline V CDR1 and CDR2: MNHEY, SVGAGI. The ends were cut back, 2 bases at V and 8 bases at J, with 12 bases in the middle. The CDR3 is 14 amino acids. Here the CDR3 reads CASSYRQTFEKLFF. The CDR3, as DNA: TGTGCCAGCAGTTACAGGCAGACTTTCGAAAAACTGTTTTTT.

J is TRBJ1-5 and V is TRBV28, with D possibly matching TRBD1 (6 bases). Trimming left V 6 bases short and J 0 bases short, with 9 bases between. The germline V gene encodes CDR1 MDHEN and CDR2 SYDVKM. The CDR3 runs 14 residues. The CDR3 reads CASSLDSSNQPQHF. In DNA, the CDR3 is TGTGCCAGCAGCCTGGACAGTAGCAATCAGCCCCAGCATTTT.

V and J are TRBV7-2 and TRBJ2-1; 7 bases line up with TRBD2. This CDR3 is 15 amino acids long. After removal of 5 bases from V and 4 bases from J, the junction contained 8 bases not matched to a gene. The germline V gene encodes CDR1 SGHTA and CDR2 FQGNSA. The CDR3 is CASSRSGSQYNEQFF. In DNA, the CDR3 is TGTGCCAGCAGCCGTAGCGGGTCCCAATACAATGAGCAGTTCTTC.

This chain uses TRBV14 with TRBJ1-3; D unclear. The CDR3 runs to 12 residues. CDR1 SGHDN and CDR2 FVKESK come from the germline V gene. The V end lost 3 bases, the J end lost 8 bases, and 8 bases lay between the germline ends. CDR3 sequence reads: CASSQGWDTIYF. DNA for the CDR3: TGTGCCAGCAGCCAGGGCTGGGACACCATATATTTT.

For the CDR3, the DNA is TGTGCCAGCAGCCCCCGCACAGGGACGACGATATATTGGACCCAGTACTTC. It translates to CASSPRTGTTIYWTQYF. The chain uses TRBV7-9 and TRBJ2-5; weak D call: TRBD1 (6 bases). Germline V lookup: CDR1 SEHNR, CDR2 FQNEAQ (reference sequence). V was clipped by 5 bases and J by 7 bases, with 26 bases between them. The CDR3 sequence is 17 residues long.

The CDR3 sequence: CASSKDRGASDTQYF. CDR3 sequence (DNA): TGTGCCAGCAGCAAAGACAGGGGAGCATCAGATACGCAGTATTTT. The chain recombines TRBV7-2 with TRBJ2-3; TRBD1 matches 8 bases. V shed 5 bases and J 4 bases; nucleotides not matched to a gene: 8. CDR3 length equals 15 residues. Germline CDR1 SGHTA, CDR2 FQGNSA.

The rearrangement joins TRBV5-4 to TRBJ2-3, with 11 bases lining up with TRBD1. V lost 3 bases, J lost 4 bases, and 4 bases stayed unmatched. CDR1 SGHNT and CDR2 YYREEE come from the germline V gene (reference sequence). The CDR3 extends over 15 amino acids. The DNA for the CDR3 is TGTGCCAGCAGCTGGGGGGGACAGGGGGCAGATACGCAGTATTTT. Amino acid sequence: CASSWGGQGADTQYF.

The CDR3, as DNA: TGTGCCAGCAGCTCTACACCGGGACAGGCTATGGAGACCCAGTACTTC. Translation: CASSSTPGQAMETQYF. The chain has TRBV7-9 and TRBJ2-5, with TRBD1 matching over 8 bases. This CDR3 has 16 residues. V shed 4 bases, J shed 5 bases, and the junction held 12 bases outside the gene matches. Germline loops: CDR1 SEHNR, CDR2 FQNEAQ (reference sequence).

This chain connects TRBV5-6 to TRBJ2-7; TRBD2 matches at 9 bases. This CDR3 comprises 14 residues. Germline CDR1 reads SGHDT; CDR2 reads YYEEEE. V trimming: 2 bases; J trimming: 4 bases; junction bases outside the gene matches: 4. The CDR3 reads CASSFTSGWYEQYF. The CDR3 coding sequence is TGTGCCAGCAGCTTTACTAGCGGGTGGTACGAGCAGTACTTC.

The V call is TRBV29-1, the J call TRBJ2-7; maybe TRBD2 (5 bases). The V gene lost 6 bases and the J gene lost 4 bases, with 10 bases spanning the gap. Per the germline V gene, CDR1 is SQVTM and CDR2 is ANQGSEA. The CDR3 has 11 residues. The CDR3 region is CSVGVGYEQYF. In nucleotides, the CDR3 is TGCAGCGTGGGAGTTGGGTACGAGCAGTACTTC.

The chain is built from TRBV6-2 or TRBV6-3 and TRBJ1-1; possibly TRBD1 for D (5 bases). Germline CDR1 is MNHEY and CDR2 is SVGEGT. This CDR3 comprises 14 residues. The V end was cut by 3 bases, the J end by 2 bases, with 10 bases between. CDR3 DNA: TGTGCCAGCAGTTATGGGGACTTAAACACTGAAGCTTTCTTT. This encodes CASSYGDLNTEAFF.

The chain uses TRBV12-3 or TRBV12-4 and TRBJ1-2; no clear D. The CDR3 has 12 amino acids. V was trimmed by 5 bases and J by 8 bases, leaving 12 bases between them. CDR3 residues: CASSLEDWGYTF. As DNA, the CDR3 is TGTGCCAGCAGTCTTGAGGACTGGGGCTACACCTTC.

This chain joins TRBV7-3 and TRBJ2-2, with D maybe TRBD2 (5 bases). The V gene lost 4 bases and the J gene lost 2 bases, with 8 bases spanning the gap. The CDR3 is 14 amino acids. Germline loops: CDR1 SGHTA, CDR2 FQGTGA. The CDR3 loop reads CASSSGLNTGELFF. CDR3 coding DNA: TGTGCCAGCAGCTCCGGACTTAACACCGGGGAGCTGTTTTTT.

The CDR3 protein is CASSLQGREQYF. CDR3 DNA: TGTGCCAGCAGTCTCCAGGGGCGGGAGCAGTACTTC. The chain recombines TRBV28 with TRBJ2-7; D is possibly TRBD1 (6 bases). The CDR3 has 12 amino acids. Trimming stripped 5 bases from V and 7 bases from J, with 12 bases between. The germline V gene has CDR1 MDHEN and CDR2 SYDVKM.

The rearrangement uses TRBV4-3 and TRBJ2-3, with D perhaps TRBD2 (5 bases). Germline CDR1 LGHNA, CDR2 YSLEER. V lost 0 bases and J lost 2, with 21 bases in between. The CDR3 is made up of 19 amino acids. CDR3 sequence: CASSQDLVSGGSNTDTQYF. CDR3 coding DNA: TGCGCCAGCAGCCAAGATCTGGTGAGCGGAGGATCCAACACAGATACGCAGTATTTT.

This clone was recorded only once. The chain couples TRBV9 to TRBJ1-2, with TRBD1 identical over 7 bases. Trimming took 4 bases from V and 4 from J; bases not matched to a gene: 7. Germline V gene data show CDR1 as SGDLS and CDR2 as YYNGEE. The CDR3 length is 14 residues. In DNA form, the CDR3 reads TGTGCCAGCAGCCCTAGGACAGGATCCTATGGCTACACCTTC. Protein sequence: CASSPRTGSYGYTF.

The chain links TRBV3-1 (or the pseudogene TRBV3-2) to TRBJ1-2, with 7 bases lining up with TRBD1. CDR1 and CDR2 (germline): LGHDT, YNNKEL (reference sequence). The CDR3 is made up of 15 amino acids. Trimming removed 3 bases from V and 4 bases from J; junction bases left unmatched: 8. CDR3 sequence reads: CASSQGTDVGYGYTF. CDR3 in DNA: TGTGCCAGCAGCCAGGGGACAGATGTGGGCTATGGCTACACCTTC.

The chain joins TRBV5-1 to TRBJ2-1, with a tentative D call TRBD1 (6 bases). Looked up from germline, CDR1 is SGHRS and CDR2 is YFSETQ. This CDR3 is 15 amino acids long. With 4 bases removed from V and 5 bases from J, the gap between germline ends came to 16 bases. The DNA of the CDR3 is TGCGCCAGCAGCCTGACAGGTCCCGAGGACAATGAGCAGTTCTTC. This gives the protein CASSLTGPEDNEQFF.

The rearrangement uses TRBV12-3 or TRBV12-4 and TRBJ1-4; D not certain. V gave up 6 bases and J gave up 7 bases, with 12 bases separating them. The CDR3 has 13 residues. CDR3 DNA: TGTGCCAGCAGCCTGGTTCGCGGTGAAAAACTGTTTTTT. Protein sequence: CASSLVRGEKLFF.

This chain links TRBV2 with TRBJ1-6; TRBD1 agrees at 9 bases. Germline V gene lookup returns CDR1 SNHLY and CDR2 FYNNEI. Trimming cost V 5 bases and J 10 bases; bases outside gene matches: 6. This CDR3 has 14 residues. The CDR3 reads CASSLDRGDSPLHF. The CDR3, as DNA: TGTGCCAGCAGTCTCGACAGGGGGGACTCACCCCTCCACTTT.

The rearrangement joins TRBV7-8 to TRBJ2-3, with 7 positions matching TRBD1. Germline V gene lookup returns CDR1 SGHVS and CDR2 FQNEAQ. The V gene end was trimmed by 5 bases and the J gene end by 2 bases; junction bases not matched to a gene: 4. This CDR3 has 14 amino acids. The CDR3 region is CASSLGTDTDTQYF. The CDR3 region has the DNA TGTGCCAGCAGCCTCGGGACAGACACAGATACGCAGTATTTT.

CDR3 coding DNA: TGCAGCTCTCTCAGCGATGAGCAGTTCTTC. Translation: CSSLSDEQFF. This chain links TRBV29-1 with TRBJ2-1; no clear D. Looked up from germline, CDR1 is SQVTM and CDR2 is ANQGSEA. The CDR3 length is 10 residues. Between the trimmed V and J ends, which lost 8 bases and 8 bases, there was a span of 10 bases.

The CDR3 sequence is CSVEGRAEGSGNTIYF. CDR3 DNA: TGCAGCGTTGAAGGGCGGGCTGAAGGGTCTGGAAACACCATATATTTT. V gene TRBV29-1 combines with J gene TRBJ1-3; D gene uncertain. With 1 base removed from V and 1 base from J, the gap between germline ends came to 14 bases. Germline CDR1 and CDR2: SQVTM and ANQGSEA. CDR3 length: 16 residues.

V and J are TRBV29-1 and TRBJ2-3; 9 bases agree with TRBD2. The trim removed 4 bases at V and 2 bases at J, leaving 4 bases unmatched. The CDR3 sequence is 14 residues long. Looked up from germline, CDR1 is SQVTM and CDR2 is ANQGSEA. DNA for the CDR3: TGCAGCGTTGGGGCGGGAGGGTTCACAGATACGCAGTATTTT. It yields the protein CSVGAGGFTDTQYF.

The chain joins TRBV18 to TRBJ2-7, with D uncertain. The CDR3 is made up of 14 amino acids. Germline V gene sequence: CDR1 KGHSH, CDR2 LQKENI. V gave up 5 bases and J gave up 3 bases, with 14 bases separating them. CDR3 sequence: CASSFPGFGYEQYF. CDR3 nucleotides: TGTGCCAGCTCATTCCCAGGTTTCGGCTACGAGCAGTACTTC.

V and J are TRBV20-1 and TRBJ2-5, with D tentatively TRBD1 (5 bases). CDR3 length: 13 amino acids. V shed 3 bases and J shed 1 base, with 9 bases lying between them. Germline-derived CDR1 and CDR2 are DFQATT and SNEGSKA (reference sequence). The chain's CDR3 is CSASRRGQETQYF. In DNA form, the CDR3 reads TGCAGTGCTAGTCGTAGGGGCCAAGAGACCCAGTACTTC.

This clone appeared a few times. This chain joins TRBV6-5 and TRBJ1-3; D is unclear. With 3 bases removed from V and 6 bases from J, the gap between germline ends came to 18 bases. Germline V gene sequence: CDR1 MNHEY, CDR2 SVGAGI. The CDR3 totals 16 residues. Here the CDR3 reads CASSYMGGSAENTIYF. CDR3 coding DNA: TGTGCCAGCAGTTATATGGGCGGGTCGGCTGAAAACACCATATATTTT.